The source of this TCR beta chain is a study of blood T cell repertoires in COVID-19. Study-wide background: Specimens from acute and convalescent COVID-19 originated in the United States, Italy and Spain. PBMCs, B-cell-depleted T cells, or T cells provided the cDNA or gDNA that made up the material.

Authors' methods: The assay estimated nucleated cells by amplifying reference gene primers. Assay: immunoSEQ multiplex PCR; the TCRdb copy retains only in-frame clones and omits some. V and J calls and clone size follow that table, whereas D and trimming were derived from the DNA. The data show 70,000 to 100,000 clones, with 70% to 90% seen just once and 0.95% to 1.5% held by the top ten. Germline V lookup: CDR1 ENHRY, CDR2 SYGVKD. V lost 0 bases to trimming and J lost 6 bases, with 14 bases between them. The CDR3 extends over 15 amino acids. This chain connects TRBV10-3 to TRBJ1-2; tentatively, D is TRBD1 (5 bases). The sequenced sample was peripheral blood. The clonotype comes from a man aged 80 or over with active or convalescent COVID-19. CDR3 DNA sequence: TGTGCCATCAGTGAGTCGATGGGAGGGACCGATGGCTACACCTTC. Translation: CAISESMGGTDGYTF.